The clone carrying this T cell receptor (beta chain) was picked up a small number of times. This entry comes from a study of patients and donors after allogeneic stem cell transplantation. Each CDR3 protein gets one entry after TCRdb re-called the RT-PCR reads with MiXCR. The repertoire holds approximately 210,000 distinct CDR3 sequences, with less than 45% as singletons. Specimen: blood, either unsorted or a sorted T cell fraction (not recorded which). This TCR was recovered from a human donor who was either an allogeneic HSCT recipient or a stem cell or donor lymphocyte infusion donor (not recorded which). It is not recorded whose cells these are; they may come from a transplant donor.

This CDR3 is CASSLEAGETQYF. CDR3 DNA sequence: TGTGCCAGCAGCTTAGAGGCCGGAGAAACGCAGTATTTT. V gene TRBV7-2 combines with J gene TRBJ2-3; D gene ambiguous. CDR1 and CDR2 (germline): SGHTA, FQGNSA. Trimming took off 1 base at V and 9 bases at J, with 11 bases between the two ends. This CDR3 spans 13 amino acids.